The 20 T cell receptor beta chains below all came from one sample that was sequenced in a study of blood T cell repertoires in COVID-19. The data were produced by immunoSEQ multiplex PCR, yet TCRdb's version contains in-frame clones alone and is incomplete. This table holds 200,000 to 250,000 clones, roughly 80% found once. Sequences were obtained from peripheral blood. The receptors come from a woman aged 25 to 39 who had recovered from COVID-19.

J is TRBJ1-1 and V is TRBV18; D is perhaps TRBD1 (6 bases). The V end lost 3 bases, the J end lost 4 bases, and 12 bases lay between the germline ends. This CDR3 is built from 14 residues. Looked up from germline, CDR1 is KGHSH and CDR2 is LQKENI. The DNA for the CDR3 is TGTGCCAGCTCACCGAACAGGGTTAGCACTGAAGCTTTCTTT. Amino acid sequence: CASSPNRVSTEAFF.

V usage is TRBV27 and J usage is TRBJ2-2; TRBD1 aligns across 7 bases. V was pared by 0 bases and J by 6 bases, with 7 bases of the junction left unmatched. Germline lookup yields CDR1 MNHEY and CDR2 SMNVEV (reference sequence). The CDR3 consists of 16 residues. The CDR3 here is CASSLSTGRSPGELFF. CDR3 nucleotide sequence: TGTGCCAGCAGTTTATCGACAGGGCGAAGTCCCGGGGAGCTGTTTTTT.

This sequence joins TRBV4-1 and TRBJ1-3; 7 nucleotides line up with TRBD1. This CDR3 region has 16 residues. In germline, CDR1 is MGHRA, CDR2 YSYEKL. V was clipped by 5 bases and J by 0 bases; unmatched bases: 7. CDR3 amino acids: CASSSSRDSSGNTIYF. The CDR3 DNA sequence: TGCGCCAGCAGCTCCAGCCGGGACAGCTCTGGAAACACCATATATTTT.

The chain joins TRBV21-1 to TRBJ1-5; no check of the table's D call, TRBD1, against the DNA was made. TRBV21-1 is noted as a pseudogene. CDR3 length: 17 residues. The DNA for the CDR3 is TGTGCCAGCAGCAAAATGACGACGGGACAGTACAATCAGCCCCAGCATTTT. It translates to CASSKMTTGQYNQPQHF.

In this sample, this clone turned up a few times. The chain employs TRBV4-2 and TRBJ1-5, with 8 bases fitting TRBD1. The CDR3 covers 16 residues. From germline, CDR1 is LGHNA and CDR2 YNFKEQ. V shed 2 bases, J shed 3 bases, and the junction held 6 bases outside the gene matches. The CDR3 region has the DNA TGTGCCAGCAGCCAACTGGGGACAGGTGCCAATCAGCCCCAGCATTTT. Its protein product is CASSQLGTGANQPQHF.

This clone showed up just a few times. The V and J genes are TRBV10-1 and TRBJ2-2, with 9 bases aligning to TRBD2. V lost 4 bases, J lost 4 bases, and 1 base stayed unmatched. CDR3 size: 14 residues. The germline V gene encodes CDR1 WNHNN and CDR2 SYGVQD (reference sequence). DNA for the CDR3: TGCGCCAGCAGTGCGACTAGCGGCACCGGGGAGCTGTTTTTT. Translating it yields CASSATSGTGELFF.

The chain links TRBV28 to TRBJ1-2; a possible D gene is TRBD1 (5 bases). The CDR3 is 12 amino acids. CDR1 is MDHEN and CDR2 is SYDVKM in the germline V gene. The V gene lost 5 bases and the J gene lost 10 bases, with 14 bases spanning the gap. CDR3 sequence: CASSLWTIAYTF. The CDR3 DNA sequence: TGTGCCAGCAGTCTCTGGACAATTGCCTACACCTTC.

V gene TRBV5-1 combines with J gene TRBJ2-3, with 13 bases identical to TRBD2. Germline lookup yields CDR1 SGHRS and CDR2 YFSETQ. V was clipped by 4 bases and J by 5 bases; unmatched bases: 7. This CDR3 contains 16 residues. CDR3 amino acids: CASSARLAGGRDTQYF. DNA of the CDR3: TGCGCCAGCAGCGCCAGACTAGCGGGAGGCCGAGATACGCAGTATTTT.

The chain carries TRBV19 and TRBJ2-5, with TRBD1 identical over 7 bases. The CDR3 sequence is 15 residues long. Germline lookup yields CDR1 LNHDA and CDR2 SQIVND (reference sequence). The V segment lost 3 bases and the J segment 1 base; nucleotides outside the gene matches: 5. CDR3 sequence reads: CASSIPGQPQETQYF. CDR3 DNA sequence: TGTGCCAGTAGTATTCCGGGACAGCCCCAAGAGACCCAGTACTTC.

In DNA, the CDR3 is TGTGCCAGCAGCCATACAGGAACCTACGAGCAGTACTTC. This sequence encodes CASSHTGTYEQYF. The chain carries TRBV28 and TRBJ2-7; the D gene is possibly TRBD1 (5 bases). Trimming shortened V by 6 bases and J by 2 bases, and 11 bases separated the two germline ends. The CDR3 spans 13 residues. Germline assignment: CDR1 MDHEN and CDR2 SYDVKM.

The J gene is TRBJ2-7, the V gene TRBV4-1; 9 positions agree with TRBD2. The CDR3 spans 16 residues. CDR1 and CDR2 (germline): MGHRA, YSYEKL. With V trimmed by 4 bases and J by 2 bases, 9 bases remained unmatched. CDR3 sequence reads: CASSPEGAGGPYEQYF. The DNA of the CDR3 is TGCGCCAGCAGCCCTGAAGGGGCGGGAGGGCCCTACGAGCAGTACTTC.

The J gene is TRBJ1-1, the V gene TRBV28; TRBD1 matches at 7 bases. Germline-derived CDR1 and CDR2 are MDHEN and SYDVKM. The CDR3 has 17 amino acids. V dropped 5 bases and J dropped 1; count of bases not matched to a gene: 13. The CDR3 sequence: CASSQSRGKRGNTEAFF. In DNA, the CDR3 is TGTGCCAGCAGTCAATCCAGGGGGAAGCGAGGGAACACTGAAGCTTTCTTT.

This chain connects TRBV29-1 to TRBJ1-2; a weak D match, TRBD1 (5 bases). The CDR3 is 12 residues long. V gave up 1 base and J gave up 9 bases, with 12 bases separating them. Germline loops: CDR1 SQVTM, CDR2 ANQGSEA. Here the CDR3 reads CSVEGAGTSYTF. Here the CDR3 DNA reads TGCAGCGTTGAAGGTGCAGGGACTAGCTACACCTTC.

The rearrangement links TRBV19 to TRBJ1-2; TRBD1 is a possible D gene (6 bases). CDR1 is LNHDA, CDR2 SQIVND, per germline (reference sequence). This CDR3 spans 15 amino acids. V dropped 7 bases and J dropped 2 bases, with 17 bases sitting between them. CDR3 region: CASNQGLNPNYGYTF. CDR3 in DNA: TGTGCCAGTAATCAGGGGTTGAACCCGAACTATGGCTACACCTTC.

The V call is TRBV6-5, the J call TRBJ2-7, with 9 positions matching TRBD2. The CDR3 is 16 residues long. Germline V gene sequence: CDR1 MNHEY, CDR2 SVGAGI. V lost 0 bases and J lost 5; bases outside the gene matches: 8. CDR3 coding DNA: TGTGCCAGCAGTTACTCTTACCCAGCGGGAGGTCACGAGCAGTACTTC. Protein sequence: CASSYSYPAGGHEQYF.

The V and J genes are TRBV9 and TRBJ2-1; 11 nucleotides line up with TRBD2. V was pared by 0 bases and J by 6 bases, with 8 bases of the junction left unmatched. The CDR3 has 17 residues. Germline values: CDR1 SGDLS, CDR2 YYNGEE. The CDR3 here is CASSVAIVAGGSNEQFF. Written as DNA, the CDR3 is TGTGCCAGCAGCGTAGCCATAGTAGCGGGAGGGTCCAATGAGCAGTTCTTC.

The V gene is TRBV5-4, the J gene TRBJ2-2, with D possibly TRBD2 on 5 matching bases. Trimming removed 4 bases from V and 4 bases from J, with 17 bases in between. The germline V gene encodes CDR1 SGHNT and CDR2 YYREEE (reference sequence). The CDR3 is 16 amino acids. CDR3 sequence (DNA): TGTGCCAGCAGCCCGGACCCGGGGATGCGCACCGGGGAGCTGTTTTTT. As protein: CASSPDPGMRTGELFF.

The chain uses TRBV5-1 and TRBJ1-1; TRBD1 might be the D (6 bases). Germline V lookup: CDR1 SGHRS, CDR2 YFSETQ. The CDR3 runs 14 residues. The ends were cut back, 2 bases at V and 3 bases at J, with 11 bases in the middle. CDR3 sequence (DNA): TGCGCCAGCAGCTTCACCAGGGGTGACACTGAAGCTTTCTTT. This gives the protein CASSFTRGDTEAFF. The full variable domain, its missing parts supplied by reference TRBV5-1 and TRBJ1-1, is KAGVTQTPRYLIKTRGQQVTLSCSPISGHRSVSWYQQTPGQGLQFLFEYFSETQRNKGNFPGRFSGRQFSNSRSEMNVSTLELGDSALYLCASSFTRGDTEAFFGQGTRLTVV.

The chain carries TRBV24-1 and TRBJ2-7; D gene uncertain. Trimming cost V 2 bases and J 4 bases, with 8 bases left between them. CDR1 KGHDR and CDR2 SFDVKD come from the germline V gene. The length of the CDR3 is 13 residues. This CDR3 reads CATSDSQTYEQYF. CDR3 bases: TGTGCCACCAGTGATTCCCAGACATACGAGCAGTACTTC.

This clone was detected only a few times. J is TRBJ1-6 and V is TRBV5-8, with 8 bases fitting TRBD1. The CDR3 sequence is 15 residues long. Germline CDR1 is SGHTS and CDR2 is YDEGEE. The V segment lost 1 base and the J segment 10 bases; nucleotides outside the gene matches: 7. The CDR3 spells CASSLLPGGDSPLHF. DNA for the CDR3: TGTGCCAGCAGCTTGTTACCAGGGGGCGACTCACCCCTCCACTTT.